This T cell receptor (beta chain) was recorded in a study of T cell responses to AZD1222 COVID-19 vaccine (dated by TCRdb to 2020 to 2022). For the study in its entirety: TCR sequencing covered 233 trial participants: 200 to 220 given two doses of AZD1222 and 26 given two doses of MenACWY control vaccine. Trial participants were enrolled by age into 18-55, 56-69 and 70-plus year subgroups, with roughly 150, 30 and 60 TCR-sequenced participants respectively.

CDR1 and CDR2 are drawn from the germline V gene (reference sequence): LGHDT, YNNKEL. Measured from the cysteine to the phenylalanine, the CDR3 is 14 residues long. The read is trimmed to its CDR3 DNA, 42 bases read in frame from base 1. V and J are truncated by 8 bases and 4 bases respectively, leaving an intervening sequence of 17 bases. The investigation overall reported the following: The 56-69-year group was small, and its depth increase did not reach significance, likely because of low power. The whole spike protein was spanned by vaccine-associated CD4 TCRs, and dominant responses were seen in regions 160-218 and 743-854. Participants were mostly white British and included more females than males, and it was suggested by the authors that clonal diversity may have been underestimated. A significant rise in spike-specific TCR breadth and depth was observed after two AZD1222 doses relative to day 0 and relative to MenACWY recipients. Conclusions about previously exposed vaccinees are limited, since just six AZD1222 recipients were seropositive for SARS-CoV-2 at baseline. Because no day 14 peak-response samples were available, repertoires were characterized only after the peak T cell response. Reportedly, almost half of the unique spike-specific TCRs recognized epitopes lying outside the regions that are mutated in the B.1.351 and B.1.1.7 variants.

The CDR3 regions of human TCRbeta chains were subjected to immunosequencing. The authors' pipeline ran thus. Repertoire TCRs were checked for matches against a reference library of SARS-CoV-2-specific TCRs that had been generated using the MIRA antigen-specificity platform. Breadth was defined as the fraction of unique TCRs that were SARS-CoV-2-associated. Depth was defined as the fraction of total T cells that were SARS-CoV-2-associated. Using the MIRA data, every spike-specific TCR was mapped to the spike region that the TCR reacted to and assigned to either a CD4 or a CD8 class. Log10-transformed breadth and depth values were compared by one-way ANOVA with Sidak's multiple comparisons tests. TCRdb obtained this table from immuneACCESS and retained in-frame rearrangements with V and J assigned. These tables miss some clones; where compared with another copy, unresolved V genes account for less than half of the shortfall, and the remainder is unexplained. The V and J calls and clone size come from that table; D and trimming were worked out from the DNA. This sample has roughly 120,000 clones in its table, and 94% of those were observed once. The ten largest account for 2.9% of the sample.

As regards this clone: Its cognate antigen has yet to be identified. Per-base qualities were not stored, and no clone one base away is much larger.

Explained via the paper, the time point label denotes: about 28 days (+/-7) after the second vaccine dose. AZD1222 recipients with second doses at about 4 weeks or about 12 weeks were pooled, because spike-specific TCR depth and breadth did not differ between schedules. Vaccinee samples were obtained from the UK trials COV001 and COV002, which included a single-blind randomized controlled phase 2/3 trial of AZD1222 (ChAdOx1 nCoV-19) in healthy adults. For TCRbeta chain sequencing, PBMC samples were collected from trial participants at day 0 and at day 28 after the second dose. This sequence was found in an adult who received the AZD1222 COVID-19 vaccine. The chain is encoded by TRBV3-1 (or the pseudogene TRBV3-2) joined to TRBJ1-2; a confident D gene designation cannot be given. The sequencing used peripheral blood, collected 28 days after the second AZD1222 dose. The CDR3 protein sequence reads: CASSPGASSYGYTF. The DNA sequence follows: TGTGCCAGCTCCCCGGGAGCTTCTAGCTATGGCTACACCTTC.